The 24 T cell receptor beta chains listed next were all sequenced from one sample in a study of T cell responses to AZD1222 COVID-19 vaccine. This table comes from immunoSEQ multiplex PCR, and its TCRdb copy is limited to in-frame clones, with some not included. The table has about 130,000 clones, about 87% seen once. The sample in question was peripheral blood, obtained on day 0 of AZD1222 vaccination. The receptor set was obtained from an adult in good health.

The genes are TRBV7-2 and TRBJ2-3; D may correspond to TRBD1 or TRBD2 (5 bases each). The CDR3 contains 14 residues. V lost 3 bases and J 2 bases, leaving 9 bases between the germline ends. Germline loops: CDR1 SGHTA, CDR2 FQGNSA. The CDR3 loop reads CASSFKGTTDTQYF. The CDR3 DNA is TGTGCCAGCAGCTTCAAGGGGACCACAGATACGCAGTATTTT.

This chain uses TRBV7-2 with TRBJ1-2; weak D call: TRBD1 (5 bases). The germline V gene has CDR1 SGHTA and CDR2 FQGNSA. The CDR3 contains 14 residues. The V end was cut by 1 base, the J end by 6 bases, with 12 bases between. The CDR3 region has the DNA TGTGCCAGCAGCTTAGTACAGGAAGGGGATGGCTACACCTTC. It codes for CASSLVQEGDGYTF.

This clone was picked up one time. V is TRBV5-1 and J is TRBJ1-1; the D gene is possibly TRBD1 (6 bases). This CDR3 is built from 14 residues. The germline V gene encodes CDR1 SGHRS and CDR2 YFSETQ. V was pared by 4 bases and J by 5 bases, with 15 bases between. CDR3 nucleotide sequence: TGCGCCAGCAGCCTTGGGGACATCCTAACTGAAGCTTTCTTT. Amino acid sequence: CASSLGDILTEAFF.

The count of this clone is one. The chain combines TRBV6-5 with TRBJ2-1, with 11 bases fitting TRBD2. V lost 0 bases and J lost 9; bases outside the gene matches: 7. CDR3 length equals 16 residues. Per germline, CDR1 MNHEY and CDR2 SVGAGI. CDR3 residues: CASSYSRLAGGVEQFF. For the CDR3, the DNA is TGTGCCAGCAGTTACTCGAGGCTAGCGGGAGGCGTTGAGCAGTTCTTC.

The chain carries TRBV5-5 and TRBJ1-2; D ambiguous. Germline lookup yields CDR1 SGHKS and CDR2 YYEKEE (reference sequence). This CDR3 region has 15 residues. V lost 0 bases, J lost 8 bases, and 17 bases lay in between. As DNA, the CDR3 is TGTGCCAGCAGCTTGGAACAGCGCCTTCGAGTGGGCTACACCTTC. Translation: CASSLEQRLRVGYTF.

The rearrangement links TRBV6-4 to TRBJ1-2, with D possibly being TRBD1 (6 bases). V lost 7 bases to trimming and J lost 2 bases, with 17 bases between them. The length of the CDR3 is 15 residues. The germline V gene has CDR1 MRHNA and CDR2 SNTAGT. CDR3 in amino acids: CASTLAAGVNYGYTF. CDR3 in DNA: TGTGCCAGCACATTAGCGGCAGGGGTGAACTATGGCTACACCTTC.

The chain is built from TRBV7-8 and TRBJ1-1; TRBD1 aligns across 7 bases. J lost 4 bases, V lost 5 bases, and 10 bases had no gene match. The CDR3 is 15 residues long. The germline V gene has CDR1 SGHVS and CDR2 FQNEAQ. The CDR3 region has the DNA TGTGCCAGCAGCCTACAGACAGGGAGGCTCACTGAAGCTTTCTTT. It encodes CASSLQTGRLTEAFF.

The chain couples TRBV29-1 to TRBJ1-1; no definite D call. CDR3 length equals 12 residues. The germline gives CDR1 SQVTM, CDR2 ANQGSEA. Trimming removed 7 bases from V and 1 base from J, with 10 bases in between. The CDR3 is CSAKKPNTEAFF. DNA for the CDR3: TGCAGCGCGAAGAAGCCGAACACTGAAGCTTTCTTT.

The J gene is TRBJ1-3, the V gene TRBV30; 9 bases line up with TRBD1. Germline assignment: CDR1 GTSNPN and CDR2 SVGIG (reference sequence). This CDR3 contains 19 residues. V trimming: 3 bases; J trimming: 2 bases; junction bases outside the gene matches: 17. The CDR3 here is CAWSAFPGQGFFTGNTIYF. CDR3 DNA sequence: TGTGCCTGGAGCGCGTTTCCGGGACAGGGTTTCTTTACTGGAAACACCATATATTTT. Variable domain in full (rest from reference TRBV30 and TRBJ1-3): SQTIHQWPATLVQPVGSPLSLECTVEGTSNPNLYWYRQAAGRGLQLLFYSVGIGQISSEVPQNLSASRPQDRQFILSSKKLLLSDSGFYLCAWSAFPGQGFFTGNTIYFGEGSWLTVV.

The chain carries TRBV18 and TRBJ1-5, with D hard to call. Trimming took 2 bases from V and 4 from J, leaving 6 bases between them. Germline loops: CDR1 KGHSH, CDR2 LQKENI. The CDR3 loop spans 13 amino acids. DNA for the CDR3: TGTGCCAGCTCACCAAACAGAAATCAGCCCCAGCATTTT. Translating it yields CASSPNRNQPQHF.

V usage is TRBV30 and J usage is TRBJ1-2; D is possibly TRBD1 (6 bases). This CDR3 region has 13 residues. Germline CDR1 and CDR2: GTSNPN and SVGIG (reference sequence). V gave up 5 bases and J gave up 3 bases, with 13 bases separating them. The CDR3 here is CAWDSQGYYGYTF. The CDR3 nucleotides read TGTGCCTGGGATTCCCAGGGGTACTATGGCTACACCTTC. Combining the CDR3 with reference TRBV30 and TRBJ1-2 gives the whole variable domain SQTIHQWPATLVQPVGSPLSLECTVEGTSNPNLYWYRQAAGRGLQLLFYSVGIGQISSEVPQNLSASRPQDRQFILSSKKLLLSDSGFYLCAWDSQGYYGYTFGSGTRLTVV.

J is TRBJ2-5 and V is TRBV20-1; D is ambiguous. Trimming pared 6 bases from V and 5 bases from J, leaving 10 bases between. This CDR3 comprises 11 residues. Germline lookup yields CDR1 DFQATT and CDR2 SNEGSKA (reference sequence). The CDR3 nucleotides read TGCAGTGCGAGTTCCGAGGAGACCCAGTACTTC. Amino acids: CSASSEETQYF.

V usage is TRBV30 and J usage is TRBJ2-3, with TRBD2 identical over 11 bases. V shed 4 bases, J shed 6 bases, and the junction held 6 bases outside the gene matches. The CDR3 runs to 14 residues. CDR1 and CDR2 (germline): GTSNPN, SVGIG (reference sequence). The CDR3 is CAWKLAGASDTQYF. In DNA form, the CDR3 reads TGTGCCTGGAAACTAGCGGGAGCCTCGGATACGCAGTATTTT.

This chain joins TRBV5-1 and TRBJ2-1; no clear D gene. V was shortened by 7 bases and J by 5 bases, with 22 bases between the two germline ends. CDR3 length: 16 amino acids. Germline values: CDR1 SGHRS, CDR2 YFSETQ. CDR3 protein: CASASRPGGVNNEQFF. In DNA, the CDR3 is TGCGCCAGCGCCAGTAGACCGGGTGGGGTGAACAATGAGCAGTTCTTC.

This chain joins TRBV5-6 and TRBJ1-6, with 9 positions matching TRBD1. This CDR3 is 17 amino acids long. Per the germline V gene, CDR1 is SGHDT and CDR2 is YYEEEE. Unmatched junction bases numbered 10, after V lost 1 base and J lost 8 bases. The CDR3 spells CASSLPLQGAGDSPLHF. CDR3 in DNA: TGTGCCAGCAGCTTGCCTCTACAGGGGGCGGGAGATTCACCCCTCCACTTT.

CDR3 loop: CASSPPVSSGRNEKLFF. CDR3 nucleotides: TGTGCCAGCTCACCACCGGTGTCGTCAGGGAGGAATGAAAAACTGTTTTTT. This chain links TRBV18 with TRBJ1-4; possibly TRBD1 for D (5 bases). This CDR3 has 17 residues. V was shortened by 0 bases and J by 5 bases, with 16 bases between the two germline ends. Germline V gene sequence: CDR1 KGHSH, CDR2 LQKENI.

J is TRBJ1-2 and V is TRBV9; D gene uncertain. Trimming removed 3 bases at V and 0 bases at J, with 15 bases between. CDR1 and CDR2 from the germline V gene are SGDLS and YYNGEE. This CDR3 is 16 amino acids long. The CDR3 DNA reads as TGTGCCAGCAGCGCGGGCGACCTCGGGGCTAACTATGGCTACACCTTC. This gives the protein CASSAGDLGANYGYTF.

On this clone itself: The identical CDR3 is also encoded by other nucleotide sequences in the sample. The genes are TRBV27 and TRBJ1-6, with TRBD1 matching over 9 bases. Germline V CDR1 and CDR2: MNHEY, SMNVEV (reference sequence). This CDR3 region has 15 residues. Trimming at V came to 1 base and at J to 8 bases, leaving 3 bases not matched to a gene. The CDR3 coding sequence is TGTGCCAGCAGTTTATACAGGGGGCGAGATTCACCCCTCCACTTT. Amino acids: CASSLYRGRDSPLHF.

This sequence joins TRBV19 and TRBJ2-7; 8 nucleotides match TRBD2. CDR3 size: 13 residues. With 6 bases clipped from V and 5 bases from J, the junction kept 6 bases outside the gene matches. Germline assignment: CDR1 LNHDA and CDR2 SQIVND (reference sequence). CDR3 residues: CASRGSGINEQYF. The DNA for the CDR3 is TGTGCCAGTAGGGGTAGCGGGATTAACGAGCAGTACTTC.

The rearrangement joins TRBV3-1 (or the pseudogene TRBV3-2) to TRBJ1-5; D uncertain. CDR3 length: 14 amino acids. CDR1 and CDR2 from the germline V gene are LGHDT and YNNKEL (reference sequence). Trimming removed 0 bases from V and 6 bases from J, with 9 bases in between. CDR3 sequence: CASSQEGSGQPQHF. CDR3 nucleotide sequence: TGTGCCAGCAGCCAAGAAGGGTCAGGTCAGCCCCAGCATTTT.

V and J are TRBV18 and TRBJ1-4, with unresolved D. Germline V gives CDR1 KGHSH, CDR2 LQKENI. The CDR3 is made up of 17 amino acids. The ends were cut back, 3 bases at V and 0 bases at J, with 14 bases in the middle. The CDR3: CASSPPTRQATNEKLFF. The CDR3 DNA reads as TGTGCCAGCTCACCCCCGACGCGACAAGCAACTAATGAAAAACTGTTTTTT.

The DNA for the CDR3 is TGTGCCAGCAGTTTAGACGTAATGAGCTATGGCTACACCTTC. It specifies CASSLDVMSYGYTF. V gene TRBV27 combines with J gene TRBJ1-2; D unresolved. V was cut by 2 bases and J by 4 bases, with 11 bases left in between. From germline, CDR1 is MNHEY and CDR2 SMNVEV (reference sequence). The CDR3 is 14 residues long.

V usage is TRBV5-1 and J usage is TRBJ1-2, with TRBD1 matching 8 bases. V trimming: 0 bases; J trimming: 8 bases; junction bases outside the gene matches: 9. The germline CDR1 and CDR2 sequences are SGHRS and YFSETQ. The CDR3 runs to 15 residues. DNA of the CDR3: TGCGCCAGCAGCTTGGGCGGGCAGGGGGCTTACGGCTACACCTTC. Translating it yields CASSLGGQGAYGYTF.

V gene TRBV5-8 combines with J gene TRBJ1-1; D unresolved. The germline CDR1 and CDR2 sequences are SGHTS and YDEGEE. V lost 0 bases to trimming and J lost 3 bases, with 12 bases between them. This CDR3 has 15 residues. The CDR3: CASSLGTVYYTEAFF. The CDR3, as DNA: TGTGCCAGCAGCTTGGGTACCGTTTATTACACTGAAGCTTTCTTT.